A single sample gave rise to the 25 T cell receptor beta chains below, sequenced in a study of T cells after yellow fever vaccination. TCRdb ran MiXCR on the 5' RACE reads and lists one entry per CDR3 protein. The sample records around 310,000 distinct CDR3 sequences, around 4.5% being singletons. The sample was PBMCs, taken 15 days after the yellow fever booster vaccination. Source of these receptors: a young man who received the YFV17D yellow fever vaccine.

This chain links TRBV7-8 with TRBJ1-6; weak D call: TRBD1 (5 bases). V was pared by 3 bases and J by 9 bases, with 15 bases between. Germline V CDR1 and CDR2: SGHVS, FQNEAQ. The CDR3 loop spans 15 amino acids. DNA of the CDR3: TGTGCCAGCAGCTTTAGGGGCCGGGACTCTTCACCCCTCCACTTT. Its protein is CASSFRGRDSSPLHF.

This clonotype was seen repeatedly, ten times or more. This CDR3 reads CASSAGGGQGREQFF. For the CDR3, the DNA is TGCGCCAGCAGCGCGGGAGGGGGACAGGGGCGTGAGCAGTTCTTC. The chain recombines TRBV5-1 with TRBJ2-1, with D tentatively TRBD1 (10 bases). Trimming shortened V by 4 bases and J by 9 bases, and 20 bases separated the two germline ends. CDR3 length: 15 amino acids. Germline values: CDR1 SGHRS, CDR2 YFSETQ. The whole variable domain, filled in from reference TRBV5-1 and TRBJ2-1, reads KAGVTQTPRYLIKTRGQQVTLSCSPISGHRSVSWYQQTPGQGLQFLFEYFSETQRNKGNFPGRFSGRQFSNSRSEMNVSTLELGDSALYLCASSAGGGQGREQFFGPGTRLTVL.

This clonotype was seen at least ten times. The gene calls are TRBV3-1 and TRBJ2-5; TRBD1 matches 10 bases. This CDR3 is built from 15 residues. The germline V gene encodes CDR1 LGHDT and CDR2 YNNKEL (reference sequence). The V segment lost 1 base and the J segment 5 bases; nucleotides outside the gene matches: 4. Here the CDR3 reads CASSQGGQGRETQYF. The DNA for the CDR3 is TGTGCCAGCAGCCAAGGGGGACAGGGGCGGGAGACCCAGTACTTC.

This clonotype has a handful of counts. This sequence joins TRBV6-1 and TRBJ2-7; unclear D gene. Germline CDR1 MNHNS, CDR2 SASEGT. V was cut by 7 bases and J by 0 bases, with 13 bases left in between. The CDR3 is made up of 14 amino acids. The CDR3 loop is CASKKTMSSYEQYF. CDR3 DNA sequence: TGTGCCAGCAAGAAAACCATGAGCTCCTACGAGCAGTACTTC.

There are many counts of this clonotype. V usage is TRBV6-2 or TRBV6-3 and J usage is TRBJ2-3, with D tentatively TRBD2 (5 bases). Germline V gene data show CDR1 as MNHEY and CDR2 as SVGEGT. Trimming took off 6 bases at V and 4 bases at J, with 23 bases between the two ends. There are 17 residues in the CDR3. CDR3 amino acids: CASSPGERILGPDTQYF. CDR3 bases: TGTGCCAGCAGCCCCGGGGAGCGGATCCTCGGGCCAGATACGCAGTATTTT.

The rearrangement joins TRBV7-8 to TRBJ1-5; D is uncertain. The germline V gene encodes CDR1 SGHVS and CDR2 FQNEAQ. The CDR3 sequence is 15 residues long. With 7 bases removed from V and 0 bases from J, the gap between germline ends came to 13 bases. The CDR3 loop reads CASTKSDGSNQPQHF. CDR3 coding DNA: TGTGCCAGCACCAAATCAGACGGTAGCAATCAGCCCCAGCATTTT. Together with reference TRBV7-8 and TRBJ1-5, the CDR3 gives the full variable domain: GAGVSQSPRYKVAKRGQDVALRCDPISGHVSLFWYQQALGQGPEFLTYFQNEAQLDKSGLPSDRFFAERPEGSVSTLKIQRTQQEDSAVYLCASTKSDGSNQPQHFGDGTRLSIL.

On this clonotype itself: The junction shows a germline mismatch at one end, possibly a read error. The V and J genes are TRBV4-1 and TRBJ1-1; D might be TRBD1 (6 bases). This CDR3 comprises 13 residues. The germline V gene encodes CDR1 MGHRA and CDR2 YSYEKL. This CDR3 is CASSQTGDTDAFF. CDR3 nucleotides: TGCGCCAGCAGCCAGACAGGTGATACTGATGCTTTCTTT.

This clonotype was seen at least ten times. The CDR3 spells CASTVRGGVYEQYV. The DNA for the CDR3 is TGTGCCAGCACCGTTAGAGGGGGAGTCTACGAGCAGTACGTC. The gene calls are TRBV7-2 and TRBJ2-7; a possible D gene is TRBD1 (6 bases). Germline values: CDR1 SGHTA, CDR2 FQGNSA. V was pared by 7 bases and J by 3 bases, with 16 bases between. The CDR3 contains 14 residues.

The chain carries TRBV5-1 and TRBJ2-2; the D gene is possibly TRBD2 (6 bases). The CDR3 loop spans 15 amino acids. Trimming removed 7 bases at V and 1 base at J, with 14 bases between. Germline CDR1 and CDR2: SGHRS and YFSETQ. The CDR3 DNA follows: TGCGCCAGCCACGACCACGGGGGGAACACCGGGGAGCTGTTTTTT. The encoded protein is CASHDHGGNTGELFF.

This clonotype has just a few counts. The genes are TRBV20-1 and TRBJ2-1; 8 bases are a match to TRBD2. This CDR3 comprises 17 residues. The ends lost 0 bases at V and 2 bases at J; junction bases unmatched: 9. Per germline, CDR1 DFQATT and CDR2 SNEGSKA (reference sequence). The CDR3 region is CSARDISSGGPYNEQFF. CDR3 nucleotides: TGCAGTGCTAGAGATATCTCGAGCGGGGGCCCCTACAATGAGCAGTTCTTC.

This clonotype was picked up many times. This rearrangement joins TRBV20-1 to TRBJ2-7; D might be TRBD1 (6 bases). This CDR3 is 14 amino acids long. CDR1 and CDR2 (germline): DFQATT, SNEGSKA (reference sequence). Trimming removed 2 bases from V and 6 bases from J, with 17 bases in between. The CDR3 is CSARRGSSSGEQYF. DNA of the CDR3: TGCAGTGCTAGAAGGGGGAGCTCCAGTGGCGAGCAGTACTTC.

This clonotype was counted ten times or more. The rearrangement uses TRBV5-1 and TRBJ2-1; 8 bases fit TRBD1. V shed 4 bases, J shed 3 bases, and the junction held 3 bases outside the gene matches. Germline assignment: CDR1 SGHRS and CDR2 YFSETQ. The CDR3 is 14 residues long. This CDR3 is CASSGGTGYNEQFF. The CDR3 coding sequence is TGCGCCAGCAGCGGGGGGACAGGCTACAATGAGCAGTTCTTC. The full variable domain, rest sourced from reference TRBV5-1 and TRBJ2-1, is KAGVTQTPRYLIKTRGQQVTLSCSPISGHRSVSWYQQTPGQGLQFLFEYFSETQRNKGNFPGRFSGRQFSNSRSEMNVSTLELGDSALYLCASSGGTGYNEQFFGPGTRLTVL.

This clonotype showed up just a few times. The rearrangement links TRBV18 to TRBJ1-5; D is perhaps TRBD1 (6 bases). The CDR3 runs to 20 residues. Trimming pared 2 bases from V and 3 bases from J, leaving 26 bases between. Per the germline V gene, CDR1 is KGHSH and CDR2 is LQKENI. The CDR3 loop is CASSPIPFSYAGAINQPQHF. CDR3 in DNA: TGTGCCAGCTCACCAATTCCTTTCAGTTACGCGGGGGCGATCAATCAGCCCCAGCATTTT.

The rearrangement links TRBV20-1 to TRBJ2-6; a weak D match, TRBD1 (5 bases). V lost 0 bases and J lost 0, with 6 bases in between. In germline, CDR1 is DFQATT, CDR2 SNEGSKA (reference sequence). This CDR3 has 15 amino acids. CDR3 residues: CSARDQGSGANVLTF. CDR3 nucleotides: TGCAGTGCTAGAGATCAGGGCTCTGGGGCCAACGTCCTGACTTTC.

This clonotype was recorded a few times. The V call is TRBV5-5, the J call TRBJ2-3; 11 bases are a match to TRBD2. Germline CDR1 reads SGHKS; CDR2 reads YYEKEE (reference sequence). CDR3 length: 16 amino acids. V was pared by 3 bases and J by 7 bases, with 10 bases of the junction left unmatched. The CDR3 loop reads CASSWGTSGREYTQYF. CDR3 coding DNA: TGTGCCAGCAGCTGGGGGACTAGCGGACGAGAGTATACGCAGTATTTT.

Many counts were recorded for this clonotype. The J gene is TRBJ2-1, the V gene TRBV6-2 or TRBV6-3; tentatively, D is TRBD1 (5 bases). V lost 8 bases to trimming and J lost 9 bases, with 11 bases between them. This CDR3 is built from 11 residues. The germline V gene has CDR1 MNHEY and CDR2 SVGEGT. For the CDR3, the DNA is TGTGCCAGCGGCAACCAGGGTGAGCAGTTCTTC. Protein sequence: CASGNQGEQFF.

In this sample, this clonotype turned up many times. The rearrangement links TRBV5-1 to TRBJ1-1, with D perhaps TRBD1 (6 bases). The CDR3 sequence is 14 residues long. Trimming took 0 bases from V and 0 from J, leaving 6 bases between them. Germline lookup yields CDR1 SGHRS and CDR2 YFSETQ. The chain's CDR3 is CASSLGQVNTEAFF. CDR3 DNA: TGCGCCAGCAGCTTGGGACAGGTGAACACTGAAGCTTTCTTT.

This clonotype has at least ten counts. The chain has TRBV15 and TRBJ2-7, with D perhaps TRBD1 or TRBD2 (5 bases each). V dropped 8 bases and J dropped 6 bases, with 17 bases sitting between them. The V gene's germline CDR1 is LNHNV and CDR2 YYDKDF (reference sequence). The CDR3 totals 13 residues. The CDR3 bases are TGTGCCACCTCGAGGGTACCCCAGGGCGAGCAGTACGTC. This gives the protein CATSRVPQGEQYV.

This clonotype has a count of ten or more. The V and J genes are TRBV20-1 and TRBJ2-3, with TRBD2 matching 14 bases. The CDR3 loop spans 15 amino acids. The germline gives CDR1 DFQATT, CDR2 SNEGSKA (reference sequence). With V trimmed by 4 bases and J by 5 bases, 5 bases remained unmatched. The CDR3 loop is CSAKGTSGGGDTQYF. The CDR3 region has the DNA TGCAGTGCTAAAGGGACTAGCGGGGGAGGAGATACGCAGTATTTT.

The sample holds many counts of this clonotype. This chain connects TRBV28 to TRBJ1-5, with D unclear. Germline V CDR1 and CDR2: MDHEN, SYDVKM. This CDR3 contains 15 residues. V lost 5 bases and J 1 base, leaving 12 bases between the germline ends. CDR3 nucleotide sequence: TGTGCCAGCAGTCCCCTGGGATTGAGCAATCAGCCCCAGCATTTT. It is translated as CASSPLGLSNQPQHF.

This clonotype was found many times. This chain joins TRBV18 and TRBJ2-5, with D possibly matching TRBD1 (5 bases). Germline V gene sequence: CDR1 KGHSH, CDR2 LQKENI. Between the trimmed V and J ends, which lost 1 base and 3 bases, there was a span of 12 bases. The length of the CDR3 is 15 residues. The CDR3 DNA follows: TGTGCCAGCTCACCACAGGGGCCTCTGAAAGAGACCCAGTACTTC. This translates into CASSPQGPLKETQYF.

The V gene is TRBV3-1, the J gene TRBJ2-1; no reliable D call. Germline CDR1 LGHDT, CDR2 YNNKEL (reference sequence). V gave up 0 bases and J gave up 6 bases, with 9 bases separating them. This CDR3 region has 14 residues. CDR3 coding DNA: TGTGCCAGCAGCCAAGACATGACTGTCAATGAGCAGTTCTTC. Protein product: CASSQDMTVNEQFF.

This clonotype was picked up a small number of times. The V call is TRBV9, the J call TRBJ1-2, with D unresolved. This CDR3 has 14 residues. Germline-derived CDR1 and CDR2 are SGDLS and YYNGEE. The V end lost 3 bases, the J end lost 2 bases, and 11 bases lay between the germline ends. CDR3 in amino acids: CASSAAHGNYGYTF. CDR3 DNA: TGTGCCAGCAGCGCGGCCCATGGGAACTATGGCTACACCTTC.

The sample holds a few counts of this clonotype. The V gene is TRBV12-3 or TRBV12-4, the J gene TRBJ2-5; D might be TRBD1 (6 bases). The CDR3 is 13 amino acids. The V gene lost 6 bases and the J gene lost 7 bases, with 15 bases spanning the gap. The CDR3 sequence is CASSRDRRGTQYF. The CDR3 DNA reads TGTGCCAGCAGCCGAGACAGGCGAGGGACCCAGTACTTC.

The CDR3 loop is CASSQELGGQETQYF. The CDR3 nucleotides read TGCGCCAGCAGCCAAGAGCTGGGGGGGCAAGAGACCCAGTACTTC. The J gene is TRBJ2-5, the V gene TRBV4-3; 7 positions agree with TRBD2. This CDR3 is 15 amino acids long. Germline V lookup: CDR1 LGHNA, CDR2 YSLEER. Losses at the gene ends were 0 bases for V and 2 bases for J; bases not matched to a gene: 3.